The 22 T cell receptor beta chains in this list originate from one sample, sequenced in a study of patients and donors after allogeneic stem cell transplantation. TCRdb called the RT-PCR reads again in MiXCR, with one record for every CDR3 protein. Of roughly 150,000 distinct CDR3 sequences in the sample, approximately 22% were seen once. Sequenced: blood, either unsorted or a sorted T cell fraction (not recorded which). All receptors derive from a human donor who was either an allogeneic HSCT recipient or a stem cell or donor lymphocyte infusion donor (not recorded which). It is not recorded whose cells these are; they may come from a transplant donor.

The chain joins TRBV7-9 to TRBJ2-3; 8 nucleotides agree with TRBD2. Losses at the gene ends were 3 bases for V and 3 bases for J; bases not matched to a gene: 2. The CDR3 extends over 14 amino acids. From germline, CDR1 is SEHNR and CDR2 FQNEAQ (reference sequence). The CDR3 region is CASSFQRETDTQYF. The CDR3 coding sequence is TGTGCCAGCAGCTTTCAGCGGGAGACAGATACGCAGTATTTT. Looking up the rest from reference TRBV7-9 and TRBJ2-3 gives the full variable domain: DTGVSQNPRHKITKRGQNVTFRCDPISEHNRLYWYRQTLGQGPEFLTYFQNEAQLEKSRLLSDRFSAERPKGSFSTLEIQRTEQGDSAMYLCASSFQRETDTQYFGPGTRLTVL.

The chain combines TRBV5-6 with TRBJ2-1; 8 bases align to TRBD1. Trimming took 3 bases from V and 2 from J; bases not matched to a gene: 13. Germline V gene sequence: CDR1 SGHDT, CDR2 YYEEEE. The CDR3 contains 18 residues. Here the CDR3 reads CASSSSMWTGRTYNEQFF. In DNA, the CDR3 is TGTGCCAGCAGCTCCTCTATGTGGACAGGGCGGACCTACAATGAGCAGTTCTTC.

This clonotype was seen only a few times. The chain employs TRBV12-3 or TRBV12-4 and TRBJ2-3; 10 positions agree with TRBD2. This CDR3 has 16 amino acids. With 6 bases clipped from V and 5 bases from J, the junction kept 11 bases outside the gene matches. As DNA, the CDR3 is TGTGCCAGCAGCCTTAGCGGGGGGCTGTTGATAGATACGCAGTATTTT. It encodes CASSLSGGLLIDTQYF.

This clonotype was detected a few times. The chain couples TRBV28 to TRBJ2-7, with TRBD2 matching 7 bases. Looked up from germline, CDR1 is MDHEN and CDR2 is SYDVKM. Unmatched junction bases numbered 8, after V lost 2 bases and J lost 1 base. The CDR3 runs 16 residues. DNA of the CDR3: TGTGCCAGCAGTTTACCTCGCGGGGGATATTCCTACGAGCAGTACTTC. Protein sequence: CASSLPRGGYSYEQYF. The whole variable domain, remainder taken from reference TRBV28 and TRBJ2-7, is DVKVTQSSRYLVKRTGEKVFLECVQDMDHENMFWYRQDPGLGLRLIYFSYDVKMKEKGDIPEGYSVSREKKERFSLILESASTNQTSMYLCASSLPRGGYSYEQYFGPGTRLTVT.

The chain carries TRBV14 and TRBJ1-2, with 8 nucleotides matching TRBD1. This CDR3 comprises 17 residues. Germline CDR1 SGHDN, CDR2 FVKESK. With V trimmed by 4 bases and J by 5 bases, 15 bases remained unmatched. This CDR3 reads CASSLRTGHALLYGYTF. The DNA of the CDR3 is TGTGCCAGCAGCCTACGGACAGGGCATGCACTCTTATATGGCTACACCTTC.

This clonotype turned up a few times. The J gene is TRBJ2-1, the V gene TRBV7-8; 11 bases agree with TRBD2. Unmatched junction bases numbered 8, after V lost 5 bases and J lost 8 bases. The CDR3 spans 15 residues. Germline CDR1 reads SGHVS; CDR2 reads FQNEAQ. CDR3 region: CASSNTSGRFDEQFF. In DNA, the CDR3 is TGTGCCAGCAGCAACACTAGCGGGAGATTCGATGAGCAGTTCTTC.

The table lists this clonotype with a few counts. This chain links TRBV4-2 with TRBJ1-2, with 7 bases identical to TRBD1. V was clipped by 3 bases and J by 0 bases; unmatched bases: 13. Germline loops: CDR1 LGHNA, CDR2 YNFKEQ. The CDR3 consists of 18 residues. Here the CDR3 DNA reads TGTGCCAGCAGCCAGGCCGGGACAGCCCAGGGAGCTAACTATGGCTACACCTTC. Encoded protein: CASSQAGTAQGANYGYTF.

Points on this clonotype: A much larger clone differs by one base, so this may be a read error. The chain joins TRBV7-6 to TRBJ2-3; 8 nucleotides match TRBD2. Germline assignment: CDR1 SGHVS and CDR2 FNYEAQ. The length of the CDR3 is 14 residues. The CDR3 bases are TGTGCCAGCAGCCTAGCGGGTTTCATAGATACGCAGTATTTT. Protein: CASSLAGFIDTQYF.

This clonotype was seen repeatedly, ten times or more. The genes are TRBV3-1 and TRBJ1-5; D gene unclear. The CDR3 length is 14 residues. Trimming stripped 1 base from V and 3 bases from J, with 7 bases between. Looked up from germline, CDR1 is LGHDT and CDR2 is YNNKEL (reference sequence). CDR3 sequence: CASSQGVFNQPQHF. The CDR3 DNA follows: TGTGCCAGCAGCCAAGGGGTTTTCAATCAGCCCCAGCATTTT.

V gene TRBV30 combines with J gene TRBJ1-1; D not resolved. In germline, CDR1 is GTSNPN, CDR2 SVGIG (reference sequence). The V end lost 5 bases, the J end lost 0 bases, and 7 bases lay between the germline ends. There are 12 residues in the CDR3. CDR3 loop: CAWGRMNTEAFF. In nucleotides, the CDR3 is TGTGCCTGGGGAAGGATGAACACTGAAGCTTTCTTT.

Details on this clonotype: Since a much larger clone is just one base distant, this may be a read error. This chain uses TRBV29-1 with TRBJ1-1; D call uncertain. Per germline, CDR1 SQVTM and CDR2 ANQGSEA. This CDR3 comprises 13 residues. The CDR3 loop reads CGALAPLRTEAFF. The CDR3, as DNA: TGCGGCGCCTTAGCCCCCCTTCGGACTGAAGCTTTCTTT. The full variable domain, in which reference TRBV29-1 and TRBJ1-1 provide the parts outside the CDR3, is SAVISQKPSRDICQRGTSLTIQCQVDSQVTMMFWYRQQPGQSLTLIATANQGSEATYESGFVIDKFPISRPNLTFSTLTVSNMSPEDSSIYLCGALAPLRTEAFFGQGTRLTVV.

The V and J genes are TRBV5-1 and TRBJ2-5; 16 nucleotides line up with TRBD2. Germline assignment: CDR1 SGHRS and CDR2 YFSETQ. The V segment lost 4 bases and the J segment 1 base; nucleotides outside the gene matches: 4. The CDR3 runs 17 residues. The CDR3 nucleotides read TGCGCCAGCAGCCCCGGGACTAGCGGGGGGGTCCAAGAGACCCAGTACTTC. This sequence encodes CASSPGTSGGVQETQYF.

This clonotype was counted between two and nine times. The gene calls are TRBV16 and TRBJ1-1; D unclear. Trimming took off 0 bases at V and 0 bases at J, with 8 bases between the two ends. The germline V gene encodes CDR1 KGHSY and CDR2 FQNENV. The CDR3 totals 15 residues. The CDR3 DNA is TGTGCCAGCAGCCAATCTGGGCAAGTGAACACTGAAGCTTTCTTT. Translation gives CASSQSGQVNTEAFF.

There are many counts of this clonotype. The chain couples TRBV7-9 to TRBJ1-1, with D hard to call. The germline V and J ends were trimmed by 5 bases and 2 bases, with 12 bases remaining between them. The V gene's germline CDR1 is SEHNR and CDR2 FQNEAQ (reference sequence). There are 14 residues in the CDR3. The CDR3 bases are TGTGCCAGCAGCCTCGGCCTTTCCAACACTGAAGCTTTCTTT. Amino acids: CASSLGLSNTEAFF.

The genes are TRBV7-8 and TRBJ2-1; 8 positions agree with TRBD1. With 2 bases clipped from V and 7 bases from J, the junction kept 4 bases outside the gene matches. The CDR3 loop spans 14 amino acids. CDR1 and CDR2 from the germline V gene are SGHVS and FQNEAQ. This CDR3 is CASSLRTGLNEQFF. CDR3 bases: TGTGCCAGCAGCTTAAGGACAGGGCTTAATGAGCAGTTCTTC.

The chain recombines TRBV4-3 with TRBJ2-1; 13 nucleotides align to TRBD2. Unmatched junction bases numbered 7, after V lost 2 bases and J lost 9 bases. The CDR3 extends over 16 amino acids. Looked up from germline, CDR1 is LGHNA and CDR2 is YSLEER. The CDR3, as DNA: TGCGCCAGCAGCCAATCCCCGGGACTAGCGGGACTTGAGCAGTTCTTC. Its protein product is CASSQSPGLAGLEQFF.

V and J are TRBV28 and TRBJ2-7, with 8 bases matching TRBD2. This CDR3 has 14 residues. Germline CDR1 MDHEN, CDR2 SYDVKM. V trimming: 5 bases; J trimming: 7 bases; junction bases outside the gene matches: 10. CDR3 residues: CASSQPGLDREQYF. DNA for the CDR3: TGTGCCAGCAGTCAGCCGGGACTAGACAGGGAGCAGTACTTC.

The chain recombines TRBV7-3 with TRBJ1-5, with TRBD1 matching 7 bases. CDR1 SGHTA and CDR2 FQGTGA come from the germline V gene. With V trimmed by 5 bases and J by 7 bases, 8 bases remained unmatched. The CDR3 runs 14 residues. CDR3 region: CASSPSRDSQPQHF. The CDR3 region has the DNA TGTGCCAGCAGCCCCTCCCGGGACAGCCAGCCCCAGCATTTT.

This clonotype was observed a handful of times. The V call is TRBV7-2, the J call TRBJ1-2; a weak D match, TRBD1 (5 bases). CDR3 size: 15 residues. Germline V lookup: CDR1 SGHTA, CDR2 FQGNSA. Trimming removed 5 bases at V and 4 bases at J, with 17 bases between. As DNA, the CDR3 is TGTGCCAGCAGCAAAGGGCGTGCGACAGTCTATGGCTACACCTTC. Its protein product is CASSKGRATVYGYTF.

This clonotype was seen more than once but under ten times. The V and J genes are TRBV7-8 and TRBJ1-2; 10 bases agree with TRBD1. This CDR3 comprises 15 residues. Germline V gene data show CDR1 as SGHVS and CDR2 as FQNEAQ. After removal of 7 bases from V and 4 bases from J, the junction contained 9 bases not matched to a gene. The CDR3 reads CASTQARDRGYGYTF. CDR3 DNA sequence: TGTGCCAGCACCCAAGCCAGGGACAGGGGCTATGGCTACACCTTC.

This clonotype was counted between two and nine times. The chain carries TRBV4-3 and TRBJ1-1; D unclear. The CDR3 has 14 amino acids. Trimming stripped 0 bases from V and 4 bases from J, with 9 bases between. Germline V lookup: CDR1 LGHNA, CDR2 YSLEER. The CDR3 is CASSQDLERTEAFF. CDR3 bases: TGCGCCAGCAGCCAAGATTTGGAGCGCACTGAAGCTTTCTTT.

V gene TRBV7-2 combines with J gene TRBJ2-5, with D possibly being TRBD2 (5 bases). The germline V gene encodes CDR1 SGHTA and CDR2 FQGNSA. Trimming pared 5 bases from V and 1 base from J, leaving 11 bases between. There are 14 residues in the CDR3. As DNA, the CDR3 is TGTGCCAGCAGCGTGGCGGGTACCCAAGAGACCCAGTACTTC. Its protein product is CASSVAGTQETQYF.